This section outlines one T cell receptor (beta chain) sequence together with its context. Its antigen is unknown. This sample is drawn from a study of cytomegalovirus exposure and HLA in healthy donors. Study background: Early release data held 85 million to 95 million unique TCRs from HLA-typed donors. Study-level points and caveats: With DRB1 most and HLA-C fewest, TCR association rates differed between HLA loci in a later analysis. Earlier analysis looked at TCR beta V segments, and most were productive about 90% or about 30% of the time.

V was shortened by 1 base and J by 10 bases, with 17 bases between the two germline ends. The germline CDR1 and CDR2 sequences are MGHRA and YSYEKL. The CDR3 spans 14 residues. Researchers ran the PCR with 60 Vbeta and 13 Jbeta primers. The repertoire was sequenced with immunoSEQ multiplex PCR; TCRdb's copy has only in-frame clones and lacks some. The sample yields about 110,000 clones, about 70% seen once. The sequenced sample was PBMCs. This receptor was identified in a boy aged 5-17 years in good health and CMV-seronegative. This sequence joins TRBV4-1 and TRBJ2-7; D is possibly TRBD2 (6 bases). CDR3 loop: CASSQGGGGRDQYF. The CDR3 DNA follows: TGCGCCAGCAGCCAAGGAGGAGGAGGGAGAGACCAGTACTTC.